Given below is one TCR beta chain in context. CDR3 length: 16 amino acids. V lost 10 bases, J lost 4 bases, and 26 bases lay in between. This sample is drawn from a study of blood T cell repertoires in COVID-19. Seattle-derived patients entered the study during active infection and were followed longitudinally. TCRdb's table, derived via immunoSEQ multiplex PCR, lists solely in-frame clones and lacks some. Of around 100,000 clones in the sample, about nine tenths were seen once. The rearrangement links TRBV5-3 to TRBJ1-1; TRBD1 is a possible D gene (5 bases). TRBV5-3 is an ORF, and what it does is uncertain. The sample comprised peripheral blood. The source of this sequence is a woman in her forties or fifties with COVID-19, enrolled during active disease. The CDR3 nucleotides read TGTGCCGGGCGGGGCGGGGGACGAATGAGGTTCACTGAAGCTTTCTTT. This sequence encodes CAGRGGGRMRFTEAFF.